These 18 T cell receptor beta chains were all obtained from the same sample, sequenced in a study of T cells in Graves' hyperthyroidism and ophthalmopathy. RNA transcripts yielded amplified TCR beta CDR3 regions. The primer set for the first-round RT-PCR of the TCR CDR3 was HTBI. TCRdb re-derived calls from the multiplex PCR reads in MiXCR, one entry per CDR3 protein. The sample contains fewer than 600,000 distinct CDR3 sequences, 14% of which appear only once. Source material: blood. These TCRs come from a woman aged 35 to 49 with Graves' hyperthyroidism.

This clonotype appeared a few times. This rearrangement joins TRBV19 to TRBJ2-2; 11 bases fit TRBD1. CDR3 size: 16 residues. In germline, CDR1 is LNHDA, CDR2 SQIVND (reference sequence). After removal of 11 bases from V and 5 bases from J, the junction contained 13 bases not matched to a gene. The CDR3: CAARTGGSGSTGELFF. CDR3 bases: TGTGCCGCACGGACAGGGGGCTCCGGGTCTACCGGGGAGCTGTTTTTT.

This clonotype showed up many times. The V call is TRBV28, the J call TRBJ1-5; D is unresolved. Looked up from germline, CDR1 is MDHEN and CDR2 is SYDVKM. CDR3 length: 16 amino acids. V was trimmed by 5 bases and J by 0 bases, leaving 14 bases between them. For the CDR3, the DNA is TGTGCCAGCAGTCCCACGGACCTATTTAGCAATCAGCCCCAGCATTTT. It is translated as CASSPTDLFSNQPQHF.

The sample holds many counts of this clonotype. The genes are TRBV14 and TRBJ2-7, with TRBD2 matching 14 bases. Unmatched junction bases numbered 9, after V lost 4 bases and J lost 7 bases. Looked up from germline, CDR1 is SGHDN and CDR2 is FVKESK. The CDR3 totals 16 residues. CDR3 sequence (DNA): TGTGCCAGCAGCCGGTACGGGACTAGCGGGAGAAAAGAGCAGTACTTC. It translates to CASSRYGTSGRKEQYF. Drawing the rest from reference TRBV14 and TRBJ2-7, the complete variable domain is EAGVTQFPSHSVIEKGQTVTLRCDPISGHDNLYWYRRVMGKEIKFLLHFVKESKQDESGMPNNRFLAERTGGTYSTLKVQPAELEDSGVYFCASSRYGTSGRKEQYFGPGTRLTVT.

The chain is built from TRBV6-5 and TRBJ2-3; D not resolved. Germline V gene lookup returns CDR1 MNHEY and CDR2 SVGAGI. Trimming removed 0 bases at V and 7 bases at J, with 11 bases between. This CDR3 has 14 residues. Written as DNA, the CDR3 is TGTGCCAGCAGTTACTCTGACGGTACCTATACGCAGTATTTT. Amino acids: CASSYSDGTYTQYF.

This clonotype was counted at least ten times. V usage is TRBV11-2 and J usage is TRBJ2-7; TRBD1 might be the D (6 bases). Germline V CDR1 and CDR2: SGHAT, FQNNGV. The CDR3 loop spans 15 amino acids. The V gene lost 0 bases and the J gene lost 1 base, with 10 bases spanning the gap. CDR3 residues: CASSLEPGASYEQYF. Here the CDR3 DNA reads TGTGCCAGCAGCTTAGAGCCAGGGGCGTCCTACGAGCAGTACTTC.

The CDR3 reads CATGRAGGPSQDTGELFF. The CDR3 nucleotides read TGTGCCACCGGCCGGGCGGGAGGGCCCTCGCAGGACACCGGGGAGCTGTTTTTT. The chain is built from TRBV6-1 and TRBJ2-2, with 9 bases aligning to TRBD2. This CDR3 is 18 amino acids long. J was trimmed by 3 bases and V by 10 bases; bases with no gene match: 18. Germline assignment: CDR1 MNHNS and CDR2 SASEGT.

The chain links TRBV5-1 to TRBJ2-3; D may be TRBD2 (7 bases). The V gene's germline CDR1 is SGHRS and CDR2 YFSETQ. The CDR3 is made up of 16 amino acids. The germline V and J ends were trimmed by 2 bases and 0 bases, with 13 bases remaining between them. The DNA of the CDR3 is TGCGCCAGCAGCTTAGCGGGACAAATCAGCACAGATACGCAGTATTTT. Its protein product is CASSLAGQISTDTQYF. Together with reference TRBV5-1 and TRBJ2-3, the CDR3 gives the full variable domain: KAGVTQTPRYLIKTRGQQVTLSCSPISGHRSVSWYQQTPGQGLQFLFEYFSETQRNKGNFPGRFSGRQFSNSRSEMNVSTLELGDSALYLCASSLAGQISTDTQYFGPGTRLTVL.

This clonotype was found many times. The chain uses TRBV12-3 or TRBV12-4 and TRBJ1-5; 9 positions agree with TRBD1. This CDR3 region has 14 residues. V trimming: 3 bases; J trimming: 7 bases; junction bases outside the gene matches: 4. CDR3 nucleotides: TGTGCCAGCAGTTTCGGGACAGGGACACAGCCCCAGCATTTT. The encoded protein is CASSFGTGTQPQHF.

This clonotype was counted many times. This rearrangement joins TRBV5-1 to TRBJ2-1; unclear D gene. Germline V gene data show CDR1 as SGHRS and CDR2 as YFSETQ. V dropped 0 bases and J dropped 5 bases, with 12 bases sitting between them. The CDR3 length is 15 residues. CDR3 sequence (DNA): TGCGCCAGCAGCTTGGCCTCGGGCAGAAACAATGAGCAGTTCTTC. Amino acids: CASSLASGRNNEQFF.

At least ten counts were recorded for this clonotype. DNA of the CDR3: TGTGCCAGCAGCTTCAGCGGACCGACCCCGGGGGAGCTGTTTTTT. Its translation: CASSFSGPTPGELFF. This rearrangement joins TRBV7-9 to TRBJ2-2; the D gene is possibly TRBD2 (5 bases). Trimming stripped 3 bases from V and 8 bases from J, with 16 bases between. The CDR3 has 15 amino acids. Germline CDR1 and CDR2: SEHNR and FQNEAQ (reference sequence). The variable domain in full, with the rest retrieved from reference TRBV7-9 and TRBJ2-2, is DTGVSQNPRHKITKRGQNVTFRCDPISEHNRLYWYRQTLGQGPEFLTYFQNEAQLEKSRLLSDRFSAERPKGSFSTLEIQRTEQGDSAMYLCASSFSGPTPGELFFGEGSRLTVL.

This clonotype was observed a few times. The chain employs TRBV7-3 and TRBJ2-2; 11 bases match TRBD2. Germline assignment: CDR1 SGHTA and CDR2 FQGTGA. The V and J ends lost 0 bases and 4 bases, in that order; junction bases with no gene match: 4. The CDR3 has 17 residues. The CDR3 coding sequence is TGTGCCAGCAGCTTAACGACTAGCGGGATGGTCACCGGGGAGCTGTTTTTT. It codes for CASSLTTSGMVTGELFF.

Here the CDR3 DNA reads TGTGCCAGCAGTTACTCGACAGGGGGGGGAGGGACGAACACTGAAGCTTTCTTT. Translation gives CASSYSTGGGGTNTEAFF. V gene TRBV6-5 combines with J gene TRBJ1-1; 9 nucleotides match TRBD1. The V and J ends lost 0 bases and 1 base, in that order; junction bases with no gene match: 9. There are 18 residues in the CDR3. The germline V gene has CDR1 MNHEY and CDR2 SVGAGI.

This clonotype was recorded at least ten times. The chain employs TRBV11-3 and TRBJ2-2; TRBD2 matches at 7 bases. This CDR3 region has 17 residues. Germline assignment: CDR1 SGHNT and CDR2 YENEEA. Trimming at V came to 4 bases and at J to 0 bases, leaving 8 bases not matched to a gene. The CDR3 nucleotides read TGTGCCAGCAGCTCCAGGTGGGGGACTACGAACACCGGGGAGCTGTTTTTT. Encoded protein: CASSSRWGTTNTGELFF. The variable domain in full, with the rest retrieved from reference TRBV11-3 and TRBJ2-2, is EAGVVQSPRYKIIEKKQPVAFWCNPISGHNTLYWYLQNLGQGPELLIRYENEEAVDDSQLPKDRFSAERLKGVDSTLKIQPAELGDSAVYLCASSSRWGTTNTGELFFGEGSRLTVL.

Ten or more counts support this clonotype. DNA for the CDR3: TGTGCCAGCAGCGTAGACGTCGGGCCGACAGGGTTCCCCACAGATACGCAGTATTTT. Translating it yields CASSVDVGPTGFPTDTQYF. This rearrangement joins TRBV9 to TRBJ2-3; TRBD1 matches at 7 bases. V shed 0 bases, J shed 2 bases, and the junction held 15 bases outside the gene matches. This CDR3 comprises 19 residues. Per the germline V gene, CDR1 is SGDLS and CDR2 is YYNGEE.

In its sample, this clonotype was seen a few times. The CDR3 spells CSAKTGGTEAFF. The CDR3 DNA reads TGCAGTGCTAAGACAGGGGGCACTGAAGCTTTCTTT. The V gene is TRBV20-1, the J gene TRBJ1-1; 9 nucleotides match TRBD1. With 4 bases clipped from V and 4 bases from J, the junction kept 1 base outside the gene matches. This CDR3 region has 12 residues. The germline CDR1 and CDR2 sequences are DFQATT and SNEGSKA (reference sequence).

This rearrangement joins TRBV6-1 to TRBJ1-3; D uncertain. Trimming shortened V by 9 bases and J by 1 base, and 10 bases separated the two germline ends. Germline CDR1 is MNHNS and CDR2 is SASEGT. The CDR3 contains 13 residues. This CDR3 is CASRPSSGNTIYF. CDR3 nucleotide sequence: TGTGCCAGTAGGCCATCATCTGGAAACACCATATATTTT.

The sample holds many counts of this clonotype. The CDR3 sequence: CSARSVNPYEQYF. The CDR3 DNA reads as TGCAGTGCTAGATCCGTAAATCCCTACGAGCAGTACTTC. The chain recombines TRBV20-1 with TRBJ2-7; D unclear. Per germline, CDR1 DFQATT and CDR2 SNEGSKA (reference sequence). The V end was cut by 2 bases, the J end by 2 bases, with 10 bases between. This CDR3 is built from 13 residues.

The chain recombines TRBV6-1 with TRBJ2-2; TRBD2 matches 13 bases. V lost 6 bases to trimming and J lost 6 bases; unmatched junction nucleotides: 7. This CDR3 has 16 amino acids. The germline CDR1 and CDR2 sequences are MNHNS and SASEGT. The CDR3 sequence is CASSPMGLAGSGELFF. The CDR3 bases are TGTGCCAGCAGCCCCATGGGACTAGCGGGATCCGGGGAGCTGTTTTTT.